These 22 T cell receptor beta chains were sequenced from one sample in a study of early T cells in non-severe SARS-CoV-2 infection. TCRdb used MiXCR to reprocess the 5' RACE reads, holding one entry per CDR3 protein. The repertoire includes roughly 99,000 distinct CDR3 sequences, roughly 12% of them detected once, and approximately 4.4% sits in the top ten. The specimen was whole blood, collected at baseline. These receptors were collected from an adult who was a healthcare worker with PCR-confirmed SARS-CoV-2 infection or an uninfected control (not recorded which).

This clonotype occurred a few times. The chain has TRBV9 and TRBJ1-1; the D gene is possibly TRBD1 (5 bases). The CDR3 spans 14 residues. Trimming removed 4 bases at V and 1 base at J, with 11 bases between. The germline V gene has CDR1 SGDLS and CDR2 YYNGEE. CDR3 in amino acids: CASSFKDTNTEAFF. The CDR3 nucleotides read TGTGCCAGCAGCTTTAAGGACACGAACACTGAAGCTTTCTTT. The entire variable domain, with the rest obtained from reference TRBV9 and TRBJ1-1, is as follows: DSGVTQTPKHLITATGQRVTLRCSPRSGDLSVYWYQQSLDQGLQFLIQYYNGEERAKGNILERFSAQQFPDLHSELNLSSLELGDSALYFCASSFKDTNTEAFFGQGTRLTVV.

The chain recombines TRBV6-4 with TRBJ2-1; D might be TRBD2 (5 bases). V lost 2 bases to trimming and J lost 7 bases, with 15 bases between them. The CDR3 has 15 amino acids. Germline CDR1 and CDR2: MRHNA and SNTAGT. CDR3 nucleotides: TGTGCCAGCAGTGACCCTGGGAGTGCAGATAATGAGCAGTTCTTC. This sequence encodes CASSDPGSADNEQFF.

There are many counts of this clonotype. V is TRBV6-2 or TRBV6-3 and J is TRBJ2-7; 9 bases fit TRBD1. The trim removed 6 bases at V and 1 base at J, leaving 7 bases unmatched. The germline V gene has CDR1 MNHEY and CDR2 SVGEGT. This CDR3 has 15 residues. The CDR3 protein is CASRSPGQGSYEQYF. In DNA, the CDR3 is TGTGCCAGCAGATCGCCGGGACAGGGTTCCTACGAGCAGTACTTC.

This clonotype has ten or more counts. This chain connects TRBV5-1 to TRBJ1-5; the match to TRBD1 covers 10 bases. CDR3 length equals 14 residues. Germline assignment: CDR1 SGHRS and CDR2 YFSETQ. The V segment lost 4 bases and the J segment 6 bases; nucleotides outside the gene matches: 4. The CDR3 sequence is CASSLGTGVQPQHF. Here the CDR3 DNA reads TGCGCCAGCAGCCTCGGGACAGGGGTTCAGCCCCAGCATTTT.

The genes are TRBV9 and TRBJ1-2, with 8 positions matching TRBD1. After removal of 3 bases from V and 8 bases from J, the junction contained 6 bases not matched to a gene. The germline gives CDR1 SGDLS, CDR2 YYNGEE. The CDR3 runs 13 residues. DNA for the CDR3: TGTGCCAGCAGCGGAGGACAGGGCTTAGGCTACACCTTC. This gives the protein CASSGGQGLGYTF.

This clonotype was detected many times. The chain links TRBV4-2 to TRBJ2-7, with D unclear. Germline CDR1 is LGHNA and CDR2 is YNFKEQ. CDR3 length: 12 residues. V was shortened by 2 bases and J by 4 bases, with 6 bases between the two germline ends. The CDR3 here is CASSQTGYEQYF. DNA for the CDR3: TGTGCCAGCAGCCAAACGGGTTACGAGCAGTACTTC.

With regard to this clonotype: This likely comes from a read error, as the CDR3 has no conserved phenylalanine or tryptophan at its end. V usage is TRBV5-1 and J usage is TRBJ2-1; tentatively, D is TRBD1 (6 bases). V was shortened by 5 bases and J by 4 bases, with 13 bases between the two germline ends. This CDR3 is 14 amino acids long. Germline CDR1 is SGHRS and CDR2 is YFSETQ. CDR3 sequence reads: CASSGQGIYNEQFY. The CDR3 coding sequence is TGCGCCAGCAGTGGTCAGGGGATTTACAATGAGCAGTTCTAC.

This clonotype was seen a handful of times. The chain combines TRBV12-3 or TRBV12-4 with TRBJ2-2; 7 bases fit TRBD1. CDR3 length equals 16 residues. The V gene end was trimmed by 1 base and the J gene end by 5 bases; junction bases not matched to a gene: 7. As DNA, the CDR3 is TGTGCCAGCAGTTTAGAGGTAGAACAGGGGACCGGGGAGCTGTTTTTT. It yields the protein CASSLEVEQGTGELFF.

This clonotype occurred many times. This chain joins TRBV7-9 and TRBJ2-3, with 9 bases that match TRBD1. Looked up from germline, CDR1 is SEHNR and CDR2 is FQNEAQ (reference sequence). V lost 5 bases and J lost 2; bases outside the gene matches: 11. CDR3 length equals 17 residues. Here the CDR3 DNA reads TGTGCCAGCAGCCATACACCGGGACAGGGATACACAGATACGCAGTATTTT. It translates to CASSHTPGQGYTDTQYF.

This clonotype was seen more than once but under ten times. CDR3 amino acids: CASSGRTDTQYF. CDR3 in DNA: TGTGCCAGCTCAGGAAGAACAGATACGCAGTATTTT. This chain uses TRBV18 with TRBJ2-3; D is undetermined. CDR3 length: 12 amino acids. V gave up 5 bases and J gave up 3 bases, with 6 bases separating them. Germline values: CDR1 KGHSH, CDR2 LQKENI. Variable domain in full (rest from reference TRBV18 and TRBJ2-3): NAGVMQNPRHLVRRRGQEARLRCSPMKGHSHVYWYRQLPEEGLKFMVYLQKENIIDESGMPKERFSAEFPKEGPSILRIQQVVRGDSAAYFCASSGRTDTQYFGPGTRLTVL.

The table lists this clonotype with many counts. The chain combines TRBV24-1 with TRBJ2-2, with 8 bases aligning to TRBD2. The CDR3 is made up of 16 amino acids. CDR1 is KGHDR and CDR2 is SFDVKD in the germline V gene. J was trimmed by 3 bases and V by 0 bases; bases with no gene match: 2. CDR3 nucleotides: TGTGCCACCAGTGATTTGACTAGCGGAGACACCGGGGAGCTGTTTTTT. Translated: CATSDLTSGDTGELFF.

V gene TRBV29-1 combines with J gene TRBJ2-3; 9 nucleotides match TRBD2. V shed 2 bases and J 3 bases; nucleotides not matched to a gene: 6. Germline V gene sequence: CDR1 SQVTM, CDR2 ANQGSEA. CDR3 size: 15 residues. The CDR3 protein is CSVERVLAGTDTQYF. The CDR3, as DNA: TGCAGCGTTGAACGCGTGCTAGCGGGGACAGATACGCAGTATTTT.

The rearrangement links TRBV27 to TRBJ2-5, with a tentative D call TRBD1 (5 bases). Germline CDR1 is MNHEY and CDR2 is SMNVEV (reference sequence). V gave up 2 bases and J gave up 10 bases, with 14 bases separating them. The CDR3 is 13 amino acids. Written as DNA, the CDR3 is TGTGCCAGCAGTTTAATTCCAGGGTTTGTCCAGTACTTC. As protein: CASSLIPGFVQYF.

The gene calls are TRBV20-1 and TRBJ2-5; D is unclear. V was shortened by 4 bases and J by 5 bases, with 14 bases between the two germline ends. Germline V gene sequence: CDR1 DFQATT, CDR2 SNEGSKA (reference sequence). The length of the CDR3 is 13 residues. In DNA form, the CDR3 reads TGCAGTGCTAACCGGGCCCTCGGGGAGACCCAGTACTTC. Translated, it gives CSANRALGETQYF.

V and J are TRBV6-1 and TRBJ2-3; a possible D gene is TRBD2 (6 bases). The CDR3 has 15 amino acids. Per the germline V gene, CDR1 is MNHNS and CDR2 is SASEGT. Trimming removed 4 bases from V and 2 bases from J, with 13 bases in between. The CDR3 sequence: CASSVPQGLTDTQYF. Written as DNA, the CDR3 is TGTGCCAGCAGTGTCCCCCAGGGACTCACAGATACGCAGTATTTT.

The table lists this clonotype with a few counts. The chain combines TRBV7-9 with TRBJ1-1; D unclear. The CDR3 loop spans 12 amino acids. Looked up from germline, CDR1 is SEHNR and CDR2 is FQNEAQ (reference sequence). V dropped 5 bases and J dropped 5 bases, with 9 bases sitting between them. DNA of the CDR3: TGTGCCAGCAGCCATCGGCGGACTGAAGCTTTCTTT. Amino acid sequence: CASSHRRTEAFF. The full variable domain, its missing parts supplied by reference TRBV7-9 and TRBJ1-1, is DTGVSQNPRHKITKRGQNVTFRCDPISEHNRLYWYRQTLGQGPEFLTYFQNEAQLEKSRLLSDRFSAERPKGSFSTLEIQRTEQGDSAMYLCASSHRRTEAFFGQGTRLTVV.

This clonotype was counted between two and nine times. The chain links TRBV19 to TRBJ2-7, with 9 nucleotides matching TRBD2. Germline lookup yields CDR1 LNHDA and CDR2 SQIVND (reference sequence). The trim removed 4 bases at V and 5 bases at J, leaving 9 bases unmatched. The CDR3 loop spans 15 amino acids. The CDR3: CASSKIAGDMNEQYF. In nucleotides, the CDR3 is TGTGCCAGTAGTAAAATAGCGGGAGATATGAACGAGCAGTACTTC.

This clonotype has a handful of counts. V gene TRBV7-8 combines with J gene TRBJ2-7; D may correspond to TRBD1 or TRBD2 (5 bases each). The germline gives CDR1 SGHVS, CDR2 FQNEAQ. The V gene lost 4 bases and the J gene lost 6 bases, with 10 bases spanning the gap. The CDR3 spans 12 residues. CDR3 residues: CASSSLGAEQYF. As DNA, the CDR3 is TGTGCCAGCAGCTCCCTCGGGGCCGAGCAGTACTTC.

This clonotype was found many times. The chain recombines TRBV4-1 with TRBJ2-1, with a weak D call TRBD1 (5 bases). V was pared by 1 base and J by 0 bases, with 7 bases between. The germline V gene encodes CDR1 MGHRA and CDR2 YSYEKL. CDR3 size: 15 residues. The CDR3 bases are TGCGCCAGCAGCCAAGGACAGAGCTCCTACAATGAGCAGTTCTTC. It yields the protein CASSQGQSSYNEQFF.

This clonotype was recorded a few times. V gene TRBV28 combines with J gene TRBJ2-5, with TRBD2 matching over 7 bases. The J segment lost 9 bases and the V segment lost 6 bases, leaving 10 bases of the junction unmatched. Germline V gene lookup returns CDR1 MDHEN and CDR2 SYDVKM. The CDR3 covers 13 residues. CDR3 sequence: CASRLAVLGAQYF. CDR3 DNA: TGTGCCAGCAGGCTAGCGGTGCTCGGGGCCCAGTACTTC. The full variable domain, its missing parts supplied by reference TRBV28 and TRBJ2-5, is DVKVTQSSRYLVKRTGEKVFLECVQDMDHENMFWYRQDPGLGLRLIYFSYDVKMKEKGDIPEGYSVSREKKERFSLILESASTNQTSMYLCASRLAVLGAQYFGPGTRLLVL.

This clonotype was counted between two and nine times. This chain uses TRBV6-5 with TRBJ2-1; a weak D match, TRBD1 (5 bases). Looked up from germline, CDR1 is MNHEY and CDR2 is SVGAGI. The CDR3 runs to 16 residues. V was trimmed by 6 bases and J by 6 bases, leaving 21 bases between them. The CDR3 DNA is TGTGCCAGCAGCCTAGGGGCCCGGCTCCTTCCCAATGAGCAGTTCTTC. This codes for CASSLGARLLPNEQFF.

Notes on this clonotype: A clone one base away is much larger, so this may be a read error. The chain uses TRBV7-9 and TRBJ1-1, with D hard to call. V shed 3 bases and J shed 4 bases, with 9 bases lying between them. The CDR3 is made up of 13 amino acids. CDR1 and CDR2 (germline): SEHNR, FQNEAQ (reference sequence). DNA for the CDR3: TGTGCCAGCAGCTTTCGGGGAGGCACTGAAGCTTTCTTT. Protein product: CASSFRGGTEAFF.